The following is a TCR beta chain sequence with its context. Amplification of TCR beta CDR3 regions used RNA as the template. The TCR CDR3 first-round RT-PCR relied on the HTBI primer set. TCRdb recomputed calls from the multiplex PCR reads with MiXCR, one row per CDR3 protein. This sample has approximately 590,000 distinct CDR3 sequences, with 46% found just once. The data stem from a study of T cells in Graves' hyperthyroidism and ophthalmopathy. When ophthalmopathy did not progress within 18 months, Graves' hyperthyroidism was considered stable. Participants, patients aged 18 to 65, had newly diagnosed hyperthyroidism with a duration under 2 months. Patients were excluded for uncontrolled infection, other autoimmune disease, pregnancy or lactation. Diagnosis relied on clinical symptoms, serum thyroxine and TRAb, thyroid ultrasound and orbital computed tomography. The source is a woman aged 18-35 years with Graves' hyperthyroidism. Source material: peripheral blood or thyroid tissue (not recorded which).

DNA for the CDR3: TGTGCCACCAGCAGAGATCGGGAAGGTTCACCCCTCCACTTT. Its translation: CATSRDREGSPLHF. The gene calls are TRBV15 and TRBJ1-6; D is undetermined. The CDR3 totals 14 residues. CDR1 LNHNV and CDR2 YYDKDF come from the germline V gene (reference sequence). V lost 0 bases, J lost 9 bases, and 9 bases lay in between. Full variable domain (missing parts from reference TRBV15 and TRBJ1-6): DAMVIQNPRYQVTQFGKPVTLSCSQTLNHNVMYWYQQKSSQAPKLLFHYYDKDFNNEADTPDNFQSRRPNTSFCFLDIRSPGLGDTAMYLCATSRDREGSPLHFGNGTRLTVT.